This entry lists 30 T cell receptor beta chains sequenced from one sample in a study of T-cell memory formation after mild COVID-19. TCRdb called the 5' RACE reads again in MiXCR, with one record for every CDR3 protein. The repertoire has 380,000 or so distinct CDR3 sequences, around 15% of them found once; the top ten carry about 20%. Sequenced sample: PBMCs or a T cell subset sorted from them (not recorded which). Receptor source: a man between 18 and 29 years old who had mild COVID-19 (a few samples of this study predate the infection). Cell type and time point are not known.

The genes are TRBV12-3 or TRBV12-4 and TRBJ2-7; TRBD2 is a possible D gene (6 bases). The ends were cut back, 3 bases at V and 6 bases at J, with 12 bases in the middle. CDR3 length: 13 residues. Here the CDR3 DNA reads TGTGCCAGCAGTTTCCGGGGGTTTGGCGAGCAGTACTTC. It encodes CASSFRGFGEQYF.

The chain couples TRBV6-6 to TRBJ1-5; unclear D gene. The V gene lost 0 bases and the J gene lost 6 bases, with 15 bases spanning the gap. There are 16 residues in the CDR3. Germline values: CDR1 MNHNY, CDR2 SVGAGI (reference sequence). CDR3 bases: TGTGCCAGCAGTTACTCGACGGGTTTTCGCCGTCAGCCCCAGCATTTT. Its translation is CASSYSTGFRRQPQHF.

The genes are TRBV28 and TRBJ2-3; D possibly corresponds to TRBD2 (6 bases). CDR3 length: 15 amino acids. Trimming cost V 6 bases and J 4 bases, with 17 bases left between them. Germline lookup yields CDR1 MDHEN and CDR2 SYDVKM. CDR3: CASSLEGRRSDTQYF. The DNA of the CDR3 is TGTGCCAGCAGCCTTGAAGGGAGGAGGTCAGATACGCAGTATTTT.

This clonotype was observed a few times. The rearrangement joins TRBV5-1 to TRBJ2-1; a possible D gene is TRBD1 (5 bases). Germline V gene sequence: CDR1 SGHRS, CDR2 YFSETQ. V lost 8 bases, J lost 10 bases, and 22 bases lay in between. The CDR3 runs to 14 residues. CDR3 coding DNA: TGCGCCAGACTACAGGAACACCCCGGCTGCGAGCAGTTCTTC. It encodes CARLQEHPGCEQFF.

At least ten counts were recorded for this clonotype. The chain combines TRBV7-8 with TRBJ2-7; no reliable D call. From germline, CDR1 is SGHVS and CDR2 FQNEAQ. V shed 5 bases and J shed 3 bases, with 5 bases lying between them. The CDR3 runs to 11 residues. The CDR3 DNA follows: TGTGCCAGCAGCGCAGACTACGAGCAGTACGTC. Translating it yields CASSADYEQYV.

The rearrangement uses TRBV10-3 and TRBJ2-5, with D perhaps given as TRBD1 or TRBD2 (5 bases each). This CDR3 contains 12 residues. Trimming removed 10 bases at V and 5 bases at J, with 14 bases between. Germline CDR1 ENHRY, CDR2 SYGVKD. CDR3: CATLGDLETQYF. Here the CDR3 DNA reads TGTGCCACCCTTGGGGACCTCGAGACCCAGTACTTC.

This clonotype has more than one count but fewer than ten. The chain links TRBV7-2 to TRBJ1-2; a possible D gene is TRBD1 (6 bases). V gave up 5 bases and J gave up 0 bases, with 13 bases separating them. The CDR3 has 15 residues. CDR1 and CDR2 (germline): SGHTA, FQGNSA. For the CDR3, the DNA is TGTGCCAGCAGCACCTCAACAGGGACTAACTATGGCTACACCTTC. Its protein product is CASSTSTGTNYGYTF.

This rearrangement joins TRBV20-1 to TRBJ1-2; 10 nucleotides agree with TRBD1. The CDR3 totals 13 residues. The germline CDR1 and CDR2 sequences are DFQATT and SNEGSKA (reference sequence). V lost 3 bases, J lost 8 bases, and 6 bases stayed unmatched. The CDR3 bases are TGCAGTGCTAGGGGACAGGGGAATCGCGGCTACACCTTC. It codes for CSARGQGNRGYTF.

This rearrangement joins TRBV5-1 to TRBJ2-5; 12 nucleotides agree with TRBD2. This CDR3 has 16 amino acids. The germline V gene has CDR1 SGHRS and CDR2 YFSETQ. J gave up 1 base and V 0 bases, and 1 base lay outside the gene matches. CDR3 DNA sequence: TGCGCCAGCAGCTTGGGGACTAGCGGGGTCCAAGAGACCCAGTACTTC. The encoded protein is CASSLGTSGVQETQYF.

This clonotype was recorded a few times. The rearrangement joins TRBV5-4 to TRBJ1-4; a weak D match, TRBD1 (5 bases). V lost 0 bases and J lost 8, with 11 bases in between. There are 14 residues in the CDR3. Per the germline V gene, CDR1 is SGHNT and CDR2 is YYREEE (reference sequence). CDR3 in amino acids: CASSLAGGGEKLFF. The CDR3 bases are TGTGCCAGCAGCTTGGCTGGGGGGGGGGAAAAACTGTTTTTT.

J is TRBJ1-2 and V is TRBV24-1, with 8 positions matching TRBD1. The germline V gene encodes CDR1 KGHDR and CDR2 SFDVKD. Losses at the gene ends were 7 bases for V and 8 bases for J; bases not matched to a gene: 8. The CDR3 totals 13 residues. The CDR3 DNA reads as TGTGCCACCAGCCTCACAGGGGGACGGGGCTACACCTTC. It codes for CATSLTGGRGYTF.

This clonotype was detected only a few times. The chain joins TRBV6-6 to TRBJ2-1, with TRBD1 matching 9 bases. V trimming: 4 bases; J trimming: 7 bases; junction bases outside the gene matches: 8. CDR1 and CDR2 from the germline V gene are MNHNY and SVGAGI (reference sequence). The CDR3 totals 15 residues. The CDR3: CASSWPGQGINEQFF. The CDR3 bases are TGTGCCAGCAGTTGGCCGGGACAGGGAATAAATGAGCAGTTCTTC.

The chain couples TRBV7-9 to TRBJ2-3, with 9 bases identical to TRBD1. Losses at the gene ends were 5 bases for V and 3 bases for J; bases not matched to a gene: 9. CDR1 is SEHNR, CDR2 FQNEAQ, per germline (reference sequence). CDR3 size: 16 residues. CDR3 protein: CASSRTTGGLTDTQYF. CDR3 in DNA: TGTGCCAGCAGCCGTACGACAGGGGGACTGACAGATACGCAGTATTTT.

This clonotype was seen more than once but under ten times. CDR3 amino acids: CASSLAGQGNTEAFF. CDR3 nucleotides: TGTGCCAGCAGTTTAGCGGGACAGGGTAACACTGAAGCTTTCTTT. V usage is TRBV12-3 or TRBV12-4 and J usage is TRBJ1-1; 9 bases line up with TRBD1. The V and J ends lost 0 bases and 2 bases, in that order; junction bases with no gene match: 1. This CDR3 has 15 residues.

The sample holds many counts of this clonotype. The V and J genes are TRBV7-2 and TRBJ2-3, with a tentative D call TRBD2 (6 bases). V lost 0 bases and J lost 1, with 8 bases in between. Germline CDR1 is SGHTA and CDR2 is FQGNSA. There are 15 residues in the CDR3. The CDR3 DNA reads as TGTGCCAGCAGCTTAGCGGGGGGACGCACAGATACGCAGTATTTT. It codes for CASSLAGGRTDTQYF. Looking up the rest from reference TRBV7-2 and TRBJ2-3 gives the full variable domain: GAGVSQSPSNKVTEKGKDVELRCDPISGHTALYWYRQSLGQGLEFLIYFQGNSAPDKSGLPSDRFSAERTGGSVSTLTIQRTQQEDSAVYLCASSLAGGRTDTQYFGPGTRLTVL.

J is TRBJ2-1 and V is TRBV7-9; 8 bases map to TRBD2. V shed 2 bases and J 8 bases; nucleotides not matched to a gene: 11. Germline CDR1 reads SEHNR; CDR2 reads FQNEAQ (reference sequence). The CDR3 has 16 residues. In DNA, the CDR3 is TGTGCCAGCAGCTTAAGTAACGGAGCGGGAGAGGATGAGCAGTTCTTC. Translating it yields CASSLSNGAGEDEQFF. The full variable domain, in which reference TRBV7-9 and TRBJ2-1 provide the parts outside the CDR3, is DTGVSQNPRHKITKRGQNVTFRCDPISEHNRLYWYRQTLGQGPEFLTYFQNEAQLEKSRLLSDRFSAERPKGSFSTLEIQRTEQGDSAMYLCASSLSNGAGEDEQFFGPGTRLTVL.

The chain joins TRBV7-3 to TRBJ2-1, with 12 bases fitting TRBD2. The germline CDR1 and CDR2 sequences are SGHTA and FQGTGA. Trimming at V came to 5 bases and at J to 6 bases, leaving 8 bases not matched to a gene. This CDR3 is built from 16 residues. CDR3 sequence: CASSPGTSGFANEQFF. In DNA form, the CDR3 reads TGTGCCAGCAGCCCGGGGACTAGCGGGTTCGCCAATGAGCAGTTCTTC.

The chain uses TRBV4-1 and TRBJ1-1; D perhaps matches TRBD1 (5 bases). Germline V gene data show CDR1 as MGHRA and CDR2 as YSYEKL. The CDR3 runs to 18 residues. Trimming stripped 1 base from V and 0 bases from J, with 18 bases between. The CDR3 nucleotides read TGCGCCAGCAGCCAAGGACTCCGGGACCGTACTTTGAACACTGAAGCTTTCTTT. This gives the protein CASSQGLRDRTLNTEAFF.

This clonotype showed up just a few times. The chain joins TRBV2 to TRBJ2-7; D is perhaps TRBD1 (5 bases). The ends were cut back, 3 bases at V and 1 base at J, with 7 bases in the middle. Per germline, CDR1 SNHLY and CDR2 FYNNEI. The CDR3 runs 13 residues. The DNA of the CDR3 is TGTGCCAGCAGTGAGTACAGGTCCTACGAGCAGTACTTC. Translation: CASSEYRSYEQYF.

About this clonotype: The junction and the germline gene differ at one end; a read error may be behind it. The chain links TRBV5-1 to TRBJ2-3; 12 bases line up with TRBD2. The CDR3 sequence is 16 residues long. Germline-derived CDR1 and CDR2 are SGHRS and YFSETQ. The CDR3 loop is CDSSLDPSGGATTQYF. CDR3 coding DNA: TGCGACAGCAGCTTGGACCCTAGCGGGGGGGCTACTACGCAGTATTTT.

This clonotype was observed at least ten times. V gene TRBV4-2 combines with J gene TRBJ2-3; TRBD2 aligns across 10 bases. The CDR3 is made up of 15 amino acids. The germline V gene has CDR1 LGHNA and CDR2 YNFKEQ. The J segment lost 2 bases and the V segment lost 9 bases, leaving 8 bases of the junction unmatched. CDR3 in DNA: TGTGCCAGTAATCTAGGACTAGCGGACACAGATACGCAGTATTTT. This codes for CASNLGLADTDTQYF.

This clonotype was seen ten or more times. The CDR3 protein is CASSLAGEPETQYF. In DNA form, the CDR3 reads TGCGCCAGCAGCTTGGCCGGGGAGCCAGAGACCCAGTACTTC. The chain is built from TRBV5-1 and TRBJ2-5; D perhaps matches TRBD2 (5 bases). From germline, CDR1 is SGHRS and CDR2 YFSETQ. CDR3 size: 14 residues. The V end was cut by 0 bases, the J end by 4 bases, with 10 bases between.

The chain joins TRBV12-3 or TRBV12-4 to TRBJ2-7; D may be TRBD1 (9 bases). This CDR3 has 17 amino acids. The V gene lost 6 bases and the J gene lost 3 bases, with 24 bases spanning the gap. In DNA, the CDR3 is TGTGCCAGCAGCCGCCGGGGGGGCGGGACAGGGTTCTACGAGCAGTACTTC. The encoded protein is CASSRRGGGTGFYEQYF.

The chain's CDR3 is CASSLTPITSGVYNEQFF. CDR3 sequence (DNA): TGTGCCAGCTCTCTTACTCCGATCACTAGCGGGGTCTACAATGAGCAGTTCTTC. This chain joins TRBV18 and TRBJ2-1; 10 nucleotides line up with TRBD2. The junction had 14 bases not matched to a gene; V was cut back by 6 bases and J by 3 bases. Germline V gene lookup returns CDR1 KGHSH and CDR2 LQKENI. The CDR3 has 18 amino acids.

This clonotype appeared a few times. The chain carries TRBV7-2 and TRBJ2-5; D is perhaps TRBD1 or TRBD2 (5 bases each). Germline assignment: CDR1 SGHTA and CDR2 FQGNSA. V was shortened by 7 bases and J by 1 base, with 13 bases between the two germline ends. The CDR3 totals 14 residues. This CDR3 is CASTRGGAQETQYF. The CDR3 DNA follows: TGTGCCAGCACCCGTGGGGGAGCCCAAGAGACCCAGTACTTC.

This clonotype was recorded a few times. This chain connects TRBV20-1 to TRBJ2-6; D uncertain. Germline CDR1 DFQATT, CDR2 SNEGSKA (reference sequence). The CDR3 sequence is 13 residues long. Trimming took off 2 bases at V and 0 bases at J, with 2 bases between the two ends. CDR3 nucleotide sequence: TGCAGTGCTAGAACCTCTGGGGCCAACGTCCTGACTTTC. Encoded protein: CSARTSGANVLTF.

The gene calls are TRBV9 and TRBJ2-3; no definite D call. CDR3 length equals 19 residues. Germline CDR1 reads SGDLS; CDR2 reads YYNGEE. The V gene lost 0 bases and the J gene lost 0 bases, with 20 bases spanning the gap. The CDR3 DNA follows: TGTGCCAGCAGCGTAGTCGAGAGGTTTAAGAGAACTAGCACAGATACGCAGTATTTT. Translating it yields CASSVVERFKRTSTDTQYF.

J is TRBJ1-2 and V is TRBV7-2, with 8 bases matching TRBD1. Germline trimming cut 5 bases from V and 8 bases from J; bases unmatched to any gene: 13. In germline, CDR1 is SGHTA, CDR2 FQGNSA. This CDR3 is 15 amino acids long. As DNA, the CDR3 is TGTGCCAGCAGCACCGGACAGGGAATTGAGTACGGCTACACCTTC. The encoded protein is CASSTGQGIEYGYTF. The full variable domain, rest sourced from reference TRBV7-2 and TRBJ1-2, is GAGVSQSPSNKVTEKGKDVELRCDPISGHTALYWYRQSLGQGLEFLIYFQGNSAPDKSGLPSDRFSAERTGGSVSTLTIQRTQQEDSAVYLCASSTGQGIEYGYTFGSGTRLTVV.

The chain has TRBV6-6 and TRBJ1-2; D gene unclear. The CDR3 spans 12 residues. Germline-derived CDR1 and CDR2 are MNHNY and SVGAGI (reference sequence). Trimming stripped 6 bases from V and 5 bases from J, with 10 bases between. The CDR3 DNA reads TGTGCCAGCAGCCCGTCGCTGTATGGCTACACCTTC. Translating it yields CASSPSLYGYTF.

This clonotype showed up just a few times. The chain has TRBV5-1 and TRBJ2-2; no definite D call. The germline gives CDR1 SGHRS, CDR2 YFSETQ. The CDR3 extends over 17 amino acids. V shed 4 bases and J shed 0 bases, with 16 bases lying between them. Here the CDR3 DNA reads TGCGCCAGCAGCATCCGACGGACGAACGCGAACACCGGGGAGCTGTTTTTT. This encodes CASSIRRTNANTGELFF.